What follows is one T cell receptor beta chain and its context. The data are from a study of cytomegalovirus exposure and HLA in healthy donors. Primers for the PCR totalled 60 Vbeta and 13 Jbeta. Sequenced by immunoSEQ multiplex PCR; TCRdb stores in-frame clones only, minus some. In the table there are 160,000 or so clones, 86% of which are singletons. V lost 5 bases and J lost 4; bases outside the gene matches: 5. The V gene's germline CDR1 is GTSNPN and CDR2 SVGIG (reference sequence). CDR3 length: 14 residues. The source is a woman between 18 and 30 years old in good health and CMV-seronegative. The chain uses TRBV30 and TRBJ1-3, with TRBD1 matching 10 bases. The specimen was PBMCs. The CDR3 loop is CAWAPGQGGNTIYF. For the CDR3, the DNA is TGTGCCTGGGCACCGGGACAGGGGGGAAACACCATATATTTT.